These 12 T cell receptor beta chains were sequenced from one sample in a study of blood T cell dynamics during melanoma immunotherapy (TCRdb year 2020). The sample's time point label, decoded: week 3, after first cycle of checkpoint inhibitor. The library was prepared using the immunoSEQ multiplex PCR assay. Here the immuneACCESS table is served through TCRdb, limited to in-frame sequences with V and J called. Missing clones are a known gap in these copies; in checked studies unresolved V genes cover under half, and the rest lacks a known reason. Across this sample there are 8,500 to 14,000 clones, with approximately 89% seen only once. The ten top clones hold 24% of the sample. This specimen consisted of blood, obtained from a patient treated with checkpoint blockade. These receptors came from a human donor with melanoma.

The chain joins TRBV7-9 to TRBJ2-7; 9 nucleotides align to TRBD1. The germline CDR1 and CDR2 sequences are SEHNR and FQNEAQ (reference sequence). The CDR3 has 15 amino acids. V dropped 3 bases and J dropped 2; count of bases not matched to a gene: 5. The CDR3, as DNA: TGTGCCAGCAGCTTCCCGGGACAGGGAACCTACGAGCAGTACTTC. This translates into CASSFPGQGTYEQYF. Using reference TRBV7-9 and TRBJ2-7 for the parts outside the CDR3, the full variable domain is DTGVSQNPRHKITKRGQNVTFRCDPISEHNRLYWYRQTLGQGPEFLTYFQNEAQLEKSRLLSDRFSAERPKGSFSTLEIQRTEQGDSAMYLCASSFPGQGTYEQYFGPGTRLTVT.

The chain is built from TRBV28 and TRBJ2-7; D uncertain. The V gene's germline CDR1 is MDHEN and CDR2 SYDVKM. Trimming stripped 5 bases from V and 0 bases from J, with 14 bases between. This CDR3 contains 15 residues. The DNA of the CDR3 is TGTGCCAGCAGTCTCCAGGCAGCCGGCTCCTACGAGCAGTACTTC. Amino acids: CASSLQAAGSYEQYF.

The chain combines TRBV19 with TRBJ2-7, with 10 bases aligning to TRBD2. This CDR3 region has 15 residues. Trimming cost V 6 bases and J 3 bases; bases outside gene matches: 8. From germline, CDR1 is LNHDA and CDR2 SQIVND (reference sequence). DNA of the CDR3: TGTGCCAGTAGGCAAATAGCGGGAGGTGGCTACGAGCAGTACTTC. Translated: CASRQIAGGGYEQYF.

This clone was detected only once. The rearrangement uses TRBV9 and TRBJ1-4; TRBD1 matches 10 bases. The CDR3 spans 17 residues. Germline lookup yields CDR1 SGDLS and CDR2 YYNGEE. The V gene end was trimmed by 4 bases and the J gene end by 8 bases; junction bases not matched to a gene: 14. The CDR3 DNA reads TGTGCCAGCAGCCTCGGGACAGGGGAGGTCGGGGTGGAAAAACTGTTTTTT. Its translation is CASSLGTGEVGVEKLFF. The variable domain in full, with the rest retrieved from reference TRBV9 and TRBJ1-4, is DSGVTQTPKHLITATGQRVTLRCSPRSGDLSVYWYQQSLDQGLQFLIQYYNGEERAKGNILERFSAQQFPDLHSELNLSSLELGDSALYFCASSLGTGEVGVEKLFFGSGTQLSVL.

This sequence joins TRBV27 and TRBJ2-7; 8 nucleotides line up with TRBD2. Trimming at V came to 6 bases and at J to 2 bases, leaving 12 bases not matched to a gene. Germline CDR1 is MNHEY and CDR2 is SMNVEV (reference sequence). CDR3 length: 16 residues. CDR3 loop: CASRPIEPGLAYEQYF. CDR3 DNA: TGTGCCAGCAGACCCATCGAACCGGGACTAGCCTACGAGCAGTACTTC.

The chain joins TRBV18 to TRBJ2-2, with D possibly matching TRBD2 (5 bases). The CDR3 extends over 17 amino acids. Germline V CDR1 and CDR2: KGHSH, LQKENI. Trimming removed 3 bases at V and 0 bases at J, with 14 bases between. The CDR3 loop reads CASSPSPSIPNTGELFF. CDR3 sequence (DNA): TGTGCCAGCTCACCCTCCCCTAGCATCCCGAACACCGGGGAGCTGTTTTTT.

V gene TRBV28 combines with J gene TRBJ2-7; 9 bases agree with TRBD1. CDR3 size: 15 residues. CDR1 and CDR2 (germline): MDHEN, SYDVKM. With 5 bases clipped from V and 4 bases from J, the junction kept 9 bases outside the gene matches. The CDR3 reads CASSPPGTGSYEQYF. Here the CDR3 DNA reads TGTGCCAGCAGTCCGCCCGGGACAGGGAGTTACGAGCAGTACTTC.

This chain links TRBV19 with TRBJ2-1, with no clear D. Germline V gene lookup returns CDR1 LNHDA and CDR2 SQIVND (reference sequence). Between the trimmed V and J ends, which lost 3 bases and 8 bases, there was a span of 14 bases. There are 14 residues in the CDR3. CDR3 coding DNA: TGTGCCAGTAGTATCGGGCAGGTCCGGGATGAGCAGTTCTTC. It specifies CASSIGQVRDEQFF. Full variable domain (rest looked up from reference TRBV19 and TRBJ2-1): DGGITQSPKYLFRKEGQNVTLSCEQNLNHDAMYWYRQDPGQGLRLIYYSQIVNDFQKGDIAEGYSVSREKKESFPLTVTSAQKNPTAFYLCASSIGQVRDEQFFGPGTRLTVL.

V is TRBV6-1 and J is TRBJ2-2; D might be TRBD2 (5 bases). The germline gives CDR1 MNHNS, CDR2 SASEGT. V was clipped by 7 bases and J by 7 bases, with 13 bases between them. This CDR3 comprises 13 residues. For the CDR3, the DNA is TGTGCCAGCACCGAGGGTGTGGTCGGGGAGCTGTTTTTT. Its translation is CASTEGVVGELFF.

In this sample, this clone turned up once. The J gene is TRBJ1-6, the V gene TRBV28, with TRBD1 as a possible D gene (6 bases). From germline, CDR1 is MDHEN and CDR2 SYDVKM. CDR3 length: 12 amino acids. V was pared by 10 bases and J by 15 bases, with 19 bases between. CDR3 amino acids: CATGGPLGFLHF. The CDR3 coding sequence is TGTGCCACCGGGGGCCCCCTGGGGTTCCTCCACTTT.

As DNA, the CDR3 is TGTGCCAGCCGCCTGGGACCGGGCTGGGGGTCCTACAATGAGCAGTTCTTC. Amino acid sequence: CASRLGPGWGSYNEQFF. This chain links TRBV27 with TRBJ2-1; D possibly matches TRBD1 or TRBD2 (5 bases each). The V and J ends lost 8 bases and 1 base respectively, with 21 bases between them. Germline V gene data show CDR1 as MNHEY and CDR2 as SMNVEV (reference sequence). The CDR3 sequence is 17 residues long.

The CDR3 region has the DNA TGCGCCAGCAGCCAAGGGGGCAGGGGGAAGGGCGGGGAGCTGTTTTTT. It yields the protein CASSQGGRGKGGELFF. This chain links TRBV4-1 with TRBJ2-2; 7 positions agree with TRBD1. Germline loops: CDR1 MGHRA, CDR2 YSYEKL. Trimming removed 1 base from V and 7 bases from J; junction bases left unmatched: 9. The CDR3 has 16 amino acids.